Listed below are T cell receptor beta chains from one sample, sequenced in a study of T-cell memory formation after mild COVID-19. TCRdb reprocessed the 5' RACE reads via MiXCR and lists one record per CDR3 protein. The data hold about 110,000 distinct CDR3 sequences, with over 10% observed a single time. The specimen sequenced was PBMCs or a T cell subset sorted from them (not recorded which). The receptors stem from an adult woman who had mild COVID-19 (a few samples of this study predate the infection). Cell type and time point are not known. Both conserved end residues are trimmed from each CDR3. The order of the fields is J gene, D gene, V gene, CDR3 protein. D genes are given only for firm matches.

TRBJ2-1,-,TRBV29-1,SSWGGEEVNEQF
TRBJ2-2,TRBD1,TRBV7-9,ASSSGQVRGTGELF
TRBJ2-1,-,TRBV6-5,ASTVPGHEQF
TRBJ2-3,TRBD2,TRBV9,ASSVSGTSGDTQY
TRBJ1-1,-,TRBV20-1,SNRGLGVGSTEAF
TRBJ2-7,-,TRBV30,AWSPGSYEQY
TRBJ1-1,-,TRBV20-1,SAREGEPTEAF
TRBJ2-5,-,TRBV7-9,ASSNGDSSGVETQY
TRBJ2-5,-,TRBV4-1,ASSQDVGGCGETQY
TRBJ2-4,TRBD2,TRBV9,ASSEGTSGLAKNIQY
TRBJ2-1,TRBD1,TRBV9,ASSVGQGARNEQF